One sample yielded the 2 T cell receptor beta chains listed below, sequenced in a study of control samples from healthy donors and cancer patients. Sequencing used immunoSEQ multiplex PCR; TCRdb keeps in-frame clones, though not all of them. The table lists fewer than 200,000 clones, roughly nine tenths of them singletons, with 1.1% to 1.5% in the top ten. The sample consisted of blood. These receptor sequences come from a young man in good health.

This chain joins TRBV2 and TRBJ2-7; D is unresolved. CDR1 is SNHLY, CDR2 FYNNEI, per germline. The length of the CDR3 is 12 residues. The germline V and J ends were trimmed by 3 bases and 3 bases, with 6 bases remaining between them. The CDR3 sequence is CASSEASYEQYF. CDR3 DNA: TGTGCCAGCAGTGAGGCGAGCTACGAGCAGTACTTC.

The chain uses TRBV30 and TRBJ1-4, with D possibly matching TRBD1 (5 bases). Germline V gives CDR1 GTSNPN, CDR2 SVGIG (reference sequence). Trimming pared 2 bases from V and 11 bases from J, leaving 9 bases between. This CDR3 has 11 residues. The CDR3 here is CAWSQGPKLFF. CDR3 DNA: TGTGCCTGGAGTCAGGGACCTAAACTGTTTTTT.